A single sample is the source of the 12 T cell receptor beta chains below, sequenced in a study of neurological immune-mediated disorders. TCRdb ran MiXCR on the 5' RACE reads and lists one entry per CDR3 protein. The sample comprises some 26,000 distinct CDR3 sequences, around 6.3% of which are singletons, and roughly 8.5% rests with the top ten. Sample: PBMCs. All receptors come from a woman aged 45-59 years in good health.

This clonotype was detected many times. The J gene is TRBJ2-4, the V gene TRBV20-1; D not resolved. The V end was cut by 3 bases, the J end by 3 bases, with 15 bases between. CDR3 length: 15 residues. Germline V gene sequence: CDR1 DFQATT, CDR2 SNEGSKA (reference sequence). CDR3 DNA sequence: TGCAGTGCTAGTATAGGTGTAGACATCAAAAACATTCAGTACTTC. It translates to CSASIGVDIKNIQYF.

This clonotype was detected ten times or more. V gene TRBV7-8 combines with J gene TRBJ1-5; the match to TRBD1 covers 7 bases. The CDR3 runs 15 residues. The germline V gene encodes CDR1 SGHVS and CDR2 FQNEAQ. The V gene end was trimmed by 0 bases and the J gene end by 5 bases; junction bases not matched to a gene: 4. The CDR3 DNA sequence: TGTGCCAGCAGCTTAGCGGGCAGGGGGGATCAGCCCCAGCATTTT. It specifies CASSLAGRGDQPQHF.

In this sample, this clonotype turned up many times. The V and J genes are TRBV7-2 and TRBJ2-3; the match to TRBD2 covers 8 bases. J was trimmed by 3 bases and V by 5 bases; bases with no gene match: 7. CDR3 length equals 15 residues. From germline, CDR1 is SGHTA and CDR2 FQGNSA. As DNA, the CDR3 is TGTGCCAGCAGCCGAGCGGGAGTGAGTACAGATACGCAGTATTTT. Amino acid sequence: CASSRAGVSTDTQYF. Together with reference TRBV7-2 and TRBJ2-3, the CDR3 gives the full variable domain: GAGVSQSPSNKVTEKGKDVELRCDPISGHTALYWYRQSLGQGLEFLIYFQGNSAPDKSGLPSDRFSAERTGGSVSTLTIQRTQQEDSAVYLCASSRAGVSTDTQYFGPGTRLTVL.

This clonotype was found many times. The CDR3 spells CATLSDRGADQPQHF. CDR3 nucleotides: TGTGCCACCCTCTCGGACAGGGGGGCGGATCAGCCCCAGCATTTT. This chain connects TRBV25-1 to TRBJ1-5; TRBD1 agrees at 10 bases. The CDR3 has 15 residues. The V gene end was trimmed by 10 bases and the J gene end by 5 bases; junction bases not matched to a gene: 11. Germline CDR1 is MGHDK and CDR2 is SYGVNS.

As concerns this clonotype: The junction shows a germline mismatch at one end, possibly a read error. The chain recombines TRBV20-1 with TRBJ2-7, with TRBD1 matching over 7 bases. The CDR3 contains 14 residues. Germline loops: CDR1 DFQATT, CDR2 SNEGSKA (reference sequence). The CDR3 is CSAKPGTATGERYF. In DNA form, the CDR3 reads TGCAGTGCTAAGCCCGGGACAGCCACTGGCGAGCGGTACTTC.

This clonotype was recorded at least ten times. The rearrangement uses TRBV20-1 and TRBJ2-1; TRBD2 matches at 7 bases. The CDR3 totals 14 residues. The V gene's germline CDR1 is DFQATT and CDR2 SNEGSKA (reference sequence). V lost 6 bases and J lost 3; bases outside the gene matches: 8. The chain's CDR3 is CSADVRGSYNEQFF. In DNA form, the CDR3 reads TGCAGTGCAGACGTTCGCGGGAGCTACAATGAGCAGTTCTTC.

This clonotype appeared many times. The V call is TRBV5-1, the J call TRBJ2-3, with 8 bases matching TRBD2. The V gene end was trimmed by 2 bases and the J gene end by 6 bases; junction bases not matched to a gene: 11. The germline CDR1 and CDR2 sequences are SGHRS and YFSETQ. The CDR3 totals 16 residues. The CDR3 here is CASSFQSGGSSDTQYF. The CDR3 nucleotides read TGCGCCAGCAGCTTTCAGAGCGGGGGCTCCTCCGATACGCAGTATTTT.

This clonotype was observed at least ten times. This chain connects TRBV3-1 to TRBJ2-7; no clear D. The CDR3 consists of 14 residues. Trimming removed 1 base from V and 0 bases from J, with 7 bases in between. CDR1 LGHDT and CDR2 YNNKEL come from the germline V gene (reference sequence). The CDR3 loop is CASSQGLGSYEQYF. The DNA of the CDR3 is TGTGCCAGCAGCCAAGGTCTGGGCTCCTACGAGCAGTACTTC.

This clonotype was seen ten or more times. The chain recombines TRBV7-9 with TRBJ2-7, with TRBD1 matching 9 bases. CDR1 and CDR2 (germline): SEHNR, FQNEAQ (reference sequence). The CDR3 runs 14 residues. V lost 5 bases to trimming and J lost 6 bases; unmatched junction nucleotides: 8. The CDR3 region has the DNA TGTGCCAGCAGCGCCCACAGGGGGCCGGGCGAGCAGTACTTC. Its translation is CASSAHRGPGEQYF.

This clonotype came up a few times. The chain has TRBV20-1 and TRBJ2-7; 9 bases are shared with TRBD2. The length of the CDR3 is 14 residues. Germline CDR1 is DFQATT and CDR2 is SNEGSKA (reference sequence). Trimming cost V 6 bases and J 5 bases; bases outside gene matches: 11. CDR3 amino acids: CSAHRVAGENEQYF. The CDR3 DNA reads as TGCAGTGCCCACAGGGTAGCGGGAGAGAACGAGCAGTACTTC.

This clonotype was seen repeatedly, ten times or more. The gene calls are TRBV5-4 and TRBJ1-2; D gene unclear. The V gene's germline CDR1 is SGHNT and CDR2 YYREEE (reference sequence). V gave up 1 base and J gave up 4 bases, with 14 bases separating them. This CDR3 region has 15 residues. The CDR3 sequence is CASSLLMGFAYGYTF. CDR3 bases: TGTGCCAGCAGCTTGTTGATGGGGTTCGCCTATGGCTACACCTTC.

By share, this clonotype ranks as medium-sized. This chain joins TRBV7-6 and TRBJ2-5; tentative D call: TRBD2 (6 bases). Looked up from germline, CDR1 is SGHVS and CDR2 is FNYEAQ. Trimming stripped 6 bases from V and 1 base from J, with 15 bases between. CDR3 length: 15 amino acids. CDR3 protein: CASRNGGVIQETQYF. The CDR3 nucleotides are TGTGCCAGCAGGAACGGGGGTGTAATCCAAGAGACCCAGTACTTC.